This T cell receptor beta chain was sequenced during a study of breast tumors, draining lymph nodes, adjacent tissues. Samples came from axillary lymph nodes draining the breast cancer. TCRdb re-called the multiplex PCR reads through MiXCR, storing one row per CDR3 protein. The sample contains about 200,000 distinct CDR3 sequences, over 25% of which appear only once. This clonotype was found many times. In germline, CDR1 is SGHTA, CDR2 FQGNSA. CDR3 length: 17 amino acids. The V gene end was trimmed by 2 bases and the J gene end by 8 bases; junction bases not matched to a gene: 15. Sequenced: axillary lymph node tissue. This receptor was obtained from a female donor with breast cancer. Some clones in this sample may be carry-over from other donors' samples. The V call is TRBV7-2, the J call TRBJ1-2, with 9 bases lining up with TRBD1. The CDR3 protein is CASSLSPTLGTGLGYTF. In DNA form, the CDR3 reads TGTGCCAGCAGCTTATCCCCCACCCTCGGGACAGGGCTGGGCTACACCTTC.